These T cell receptor beta chains were read from a single sample in a study of blood T cell repertoires in COVID-19. Assay used: immunoSEQ multiplex PCR; TCRdb lists only in-frame clones, some missing. In the table there are 45,000 to 60,000 clones, almost 80% of which are singletons. Sequenced input: PBMCs or T cells enriched from blood (not recorded which). Receptors originate from a woman aged 45-59 years with acute COVID-19. Both conserved end residues are trimmed from each CDR3.

TRBJ2-5 13 TRBV7-6 ASSPGGSQQETQY
TRBJ2-3 11 TRBV7-7 ASSWGHTDTQY
TRBJ2-3 16 TRBV5-1 ASSWGLAGGPVTDTQY
TRBJ1-3 12 TRBV3-1/TRBV3-2 ASSQDEAGNTIY
TRBJ1-1 12 TRBV7-9 ASSFQGFTSEAF
TRBJ2-3 12 TRBV2 ASSGASGTDTQY
TRBJ1-3 11 TRBV5-6 ASTREFGNTIY
TRBJ1-2 13 TRBV28 ASSFTTGVDYGYT
TRBJ1-2 11 TRBV7-2 ASSLDRGYGYT
TRBJ1-6 14 TRBV27 ASSLYGTANNSPLH
TRBJ1-1 14 TRBV7-9 ASSRGGIPQNTEAF
TRBJ1-1 12 TRBV30 AWSASPTGGMAF
TRBJ1-2 12 TRBV6-1 ASSERTGGDGYT
TRBJ2-5 13 TRBV4-1 ASSQDSGGRWAQY
TRBJ2-3 14 TRBV5-1 ASSHGRLGPTDTQY